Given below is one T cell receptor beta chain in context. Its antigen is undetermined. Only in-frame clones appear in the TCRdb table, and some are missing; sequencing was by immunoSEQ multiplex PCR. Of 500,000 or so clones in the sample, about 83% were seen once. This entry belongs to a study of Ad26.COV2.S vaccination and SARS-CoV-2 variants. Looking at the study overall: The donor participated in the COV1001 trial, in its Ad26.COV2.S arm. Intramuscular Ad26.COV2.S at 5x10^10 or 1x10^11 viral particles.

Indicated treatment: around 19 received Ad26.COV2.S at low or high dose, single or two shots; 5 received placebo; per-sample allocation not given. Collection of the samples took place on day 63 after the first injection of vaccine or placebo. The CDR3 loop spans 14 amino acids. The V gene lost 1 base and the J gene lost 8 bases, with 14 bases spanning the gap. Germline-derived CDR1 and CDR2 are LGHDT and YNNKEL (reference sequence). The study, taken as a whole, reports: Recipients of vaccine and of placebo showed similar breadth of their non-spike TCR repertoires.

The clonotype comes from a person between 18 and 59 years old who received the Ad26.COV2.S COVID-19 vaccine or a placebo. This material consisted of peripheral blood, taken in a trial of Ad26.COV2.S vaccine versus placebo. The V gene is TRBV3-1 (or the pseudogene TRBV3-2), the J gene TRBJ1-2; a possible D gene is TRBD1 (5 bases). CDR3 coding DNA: TGTGCCAGCAGCCAAGCCGTGGGGGTCGACGGCTACACCTTC. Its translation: CASSQAVGVDGYTF.